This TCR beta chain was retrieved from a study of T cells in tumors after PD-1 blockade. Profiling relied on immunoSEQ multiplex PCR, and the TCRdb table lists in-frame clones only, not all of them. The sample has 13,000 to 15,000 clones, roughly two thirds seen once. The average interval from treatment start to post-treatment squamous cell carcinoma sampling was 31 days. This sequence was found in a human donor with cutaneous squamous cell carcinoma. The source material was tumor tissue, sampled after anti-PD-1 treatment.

The CDR3 coding sequence is TGTGCCAGCAGTGCAGACAGGGGGCAGGGCTATGGCTACACCTTC. Translated, it gives CASSADRGQGYGYTF. J is TRBJ1-2 and V is TRBV6-2 or TRBV6-3; 10 nucleotides align to TRBD1. Germline V CDR1 and CDR2: MNHEY, SVGEGT. With 5 bases clipped from V and 4 bases from J, the junction kept 7 bases outside the gene matches. The length of the CDR3 is 15 residues.